One sample yielded the 22 T cell receptor beta chains listed below, sequenced in a study of T cell clonotyping in hematopoietic cell transplantation. Sequencing used immunoSEQ multiplex PCR; TCRdb keeps in-frame clones, though not all of them. Of approximately 10,000 clones in the sample, roughly nine tenths are singletons; the top ten hold nearly 4%. The sequenced sample was peripheral blood mononuclear cells. These receptors were obtained from a human donor who either received an allogeneic hematopoietic cell transplant for a myeloid malignancy or was a related donor (not recorded which). Some clones in this sample may be carry-over from other donors' samples.

The rearrangement links TRBV11-3 to TRBJ2-3, with 7 bases identical to TRBD1. Per the germline V gene, CDR1 is SGHNT and CDR2 is YENEEA. The CDR3 loop spans 14 amino acids. V shed 1 base, J shed 4 bases, and the junction held 2 bases outside the gene matches. The chain's CDR3 is CASSLGRGSDTQYF. DNA of the CDR3: TGTGCCAGCAGCTTAGGCAGGGGGTCAGATACGCAGTATTTT.

The CDR3 region has the DNA TGTGCCAGCACGCGGGCCCAGCGGGGCCGGCGTGAGCAGTTCTTC. Translation gives CASTRAQRGRREQFF. The V gene is TRBV6-1, the J gene TRBJ2-1; 7 bases line up with TRBD2. This CDR3 is built from 15 residues. V was pared by 7 bases and J by 9 bases, with 15 bases of the junction left unmatched. Germline-derived CDR1 and CDR2 are MNHNS and SASEGT.

The V gene is TRBV4-3, the J gene TRBJ2-1; 12 bases align to TRBD2. After removal of 2 bases from V and 5 bases from J, the junction contained 4 bases not matched to a gene. CDR3 length: 16 amino acids. Germline V lookup: CDR1 LGHNA, CDR2 YSLEER. CDR3 coding DNA: TGCGCCAGCAGCCAACAACTAGCGGGGGGAAACAATGAGCAGTTCTTC. It yields the protein CASSQQLAGGNNEQFF.

The chain couples TRBV29-1 to TRBJ1-2; TRBD1 might be the D (6 bases). This CDR3 comprises 12 residues. Trimming cost V 8 bases and J 8 bases, with 18 bases left between them. CDR1 is SQVTM and CDR2 is ANQGSEA in the germline V gene. CDR3 amino acids: CSSWGGQIGYTF. The CDR3 coding sequence is TGCAGCTCATGGGGTGGACAGATCGGCTACACCTTC.

This clone was seen once. CDR3 sequence: CASSRRGRGRTEAFF. The CDR3 nucleotides read TGCGCCAGCAGCCGTCGGGGGCGAGGAAGGACTGAAGCTTTCTTT. This chain joins TRBV4-3 and TRBJ1-1; tentatively, D is TRBD1 (6 bases). V lost 4 bases and J lost 5, with 17 bases in between. The CDR3 has 15 residues. From germline, CDR1 is LGHNA and CDR2 YSLEER.

The chain has TRBV6-5 and TRBJ1-3; 9 nucleotides agree with TRBD1. Per germline, CDR1 MNHEY and CDR2 SVGAGI. The length of the CDR3 is 15 residues. V shed 11 bases and J 0 bases; nucleotides not matched to a gene: 8. The CDR3 region is CASYRGPGSGNTIYF. In DNA form, the CDR3 reads TGTGCCTCGTACAGGGGGCCGGGCTCTGGAAACACCATATATTTT.

The V gene is TRBV5-1, the J gene TRBJ1-4; 7 positions agree with TRBD1. V shed 3 bases and J 8 bases; nucleotides not matched to a gene: 7. This CDR3 region has 14 residues. Germline lookup yields CDR1 SGHRS and CDR2 YFSETQ. Here the CDR3 DNA reads TGCGCCAGCAGCTCGGACAGGCCGAGGGAAAAACTGTTTTTT. Residues: CASSSDRPREKLFF.

The J gene is TRBJ2-5, the V gene TRBV11-2; 7 bases agree with TRBD1. CDR3 length: 15 amino acids. Germline values: CDR1 SGHAT, CDR2 FQNNGV. V shed 4 bases and J 2 bases; nucleotides not matched to a gene: 7. As DNA, the CDR3 is TGTGCCAGCAGCTGGACCCGGGACAGTCAAGAGACCCAGTACTTC. Translated: CASSWTRDSQETQYF.

This rearrangement joins TRBV30 to TRBJ1-2, with D possibly being TRBD1 (5 bases). Deletions cut 3 bases from V and 8 bases from J, with 10 bases between. The germline gives CDR1 GTSNPN, CDR2 SVGIG (reference sequence). There are 11 residues in the CDR3. DNA for the CDR3: TGTGCCTGGAGACGAGGGACCGGCTACACCTTC. Residues: CAWRRGTGYTF.

The chain joins TRBV5-4 to TRBJ1-2; possible D gene TRBD1, 6 bases. V lost 3 bases and J lost 3, with 15 bases in between. This CDR3 has 15 amino acids. CDR1 and CDR2 (germline): SGHNT, YYREEE (reference sequence). In nucleotides, the CDR3 is TGTGCCAGCAGCTCCTCGGGGGGCTGGTACTATGGCTACACCTTC. Amino acids: CASSSSGGWYYGYTF.

The chain recombines TRBV13 with TRBJ2-7; weak D call: TRBD1 (6 bases). The CDR3 extends over 14 amino acids. Looked up from germline, CDR1 is PRHDT and CDR2 is FYEKMQ (reference sequence). V was trimmed by 0 bases and J by 2 bases, leaving 8 bases between them. In DNA form, the CDR3 reads TGTGCCAGCAGCTTAGGACAGGGAGCCTACGAGCAGTACTTC. Translated: CASSLGQGAYEQYF.

CDR3 region: CASSRDRGALNEKLFF. CDR3 nucleotide sequence: TGCGCCAGCAGCCGGGACAGGGGAGCCCTTAATGAAAAACTGTTTTTT. The chain links TRBV5-1 to TRBJ1-4; TRBD1 aligns across 10 bases. V shed 4 bases, J shed 4 bases, and the junction held 7 bases outside the gene matches. Germline CDR1 SGHRS, CDR2 YFSETQ. CDR3 length: 16 residues.

This clone was seen a handful of times. The J gene is TRBJ1-2, the V gene TRBV7-9; D not certain. The V and J ends lost 5 bases and 8 bases respectively, with 6 bases between them. From germline, CDR1 is SEHNR and CDR2 FQNEAQ (reference sequence). This CDR3 contains 10 residues. CDR3 sequence: CASSLLGYTF. CDR3 nucleotide sequence: TGTGCCAGCAGCCTTTTGGGCTACACCTTC.

The chain joins TRBV27 to TRBJ2-3, with D unclear. Trimming stripped 9 bases from V and 0 bases from J, with 10 bases between. The germline gives CDR1 MNHEY, CDR2 SMNVEV (reference sequence). The CDR3 covers 13 residues. The CDR3 sequence is CASSSWSTDTQYF. CDR3 DNA sequence: TGTGCCAGTAGCTCGTGGAGCACAGATACGCAGTATTTT.

This clone was seen only once. This chain links TRBV4-3 with TRBJ1-4; 7 bases line up with TRBD1. The V segment lost 1 base and the J segment 0 bases; nucleotides outside the gene matches: 11. CDR3 length: 19 amino acids. Germline values: CDR1 LGHNA, CDR2 YSLEER. The CDR3 coding sequence is TGCGCCAGCAGCCAAGTCGCAGGGGGGACAAAGGCAACTAATGAAAAACTGTTTTTT. Translating gives CASSQVAGGTKATNEKLFF.

The chain is built from TRBV7-2 and TRBJ1-3; possibly TRBD1 for D (5 bases). Trimming took off 1 base at V and 3 bases at J, with 13 bases between the two ends. The germline CDR1 and CDR2 sequences are SGHTA and FQGNSA. The length of the CDR3 is 16 residues. The CDR3 DNA reads as TGTGCCAGCAGCTTAGACGCCAGGGCTAGTGGAAACACCATATATTTT. Its protein product is CASSLDARASGNTIYF. Full variable domain (rest looked up from reference TRBV7-2 and TRBJ1-3): GAGVSQSPSNKVTEKGKDVELRCDPISGHTALYWYRQSLGQGLEFLIYFQGNSAPDKSGLPSDRFSAERTGGSVSTLTIQRTQQEDSAVYLCASSLDARASGNTIYFGEGSWLTVV.

The rearrangement joins TRBV6-6 to TRBJ2-7, with D possibly TRBD1 on 6 matching bases. The germline V gene encodes CDR1 MNHNY and CDR2 SVGAGI (reference sequence). The CDR3 runs 14 residues. Trimming took 2 bases from V and 4 from J, leaving 12 bases between them. CDR3: CASSYPTGIYEQYF. The CDR3 DNA reads TGTGCCAGCAGTTACCCTACAGGGATATACGAGCAGTACTTC.

The rearrangement joins TRBV6-6 to TRBJ1-1; possibly TRBD1 for D (6 bases). V lost 6 bases to trimming and J lost 1 base, with 18 bases between them. Germline assignment: CDR1 MNHNY and CDR2 SVGAGI (reference sequence). The CDR3 length is 16 residues. The CDR3 coding sequence is TGTGCCAGCAGACCCCTATTACAGGGAGCGAACACTGAAGCTTTCTTT. Amino acid sequence: CASRPLLQGANTEAFF.

The chain uses TRBV28 and TRBJ2-7; D tentatively reads TRBD1 or TRBD2 (6 bases each). Trimming removed 5 bases at V and 5 bases at J, with 13 bases between. The germline V gene encodes CDR1 MDHEN and CDR2 SYDVKM. CDR3 length: 13 residues. CDR3 loop: CASSPDGGDEQYF. CDR3 coding DNA: TGTGCCAGCAGTCCGGACGGGGGCGACGAGCAGTACTTC.

V usage is TRBV5-6 and J usage is TRBJ2-1, with a weak D call TRBD1 (6 bases). CDR3 length: 15 amino acids. Germline assignment: CDR1 SGHDT and CDR2 YYEEEE. Trimming shortened V by 6 bases and J by 4 bases, and 17 bases separated the two germline ends. The CDR3 loop is CASNAGQGLYNEQFF. Here the CDR3 DNA reads TGTGCCAGCAACGCCGGGCAGGGGCTATACAATGAGCAGTTCTTC.

The genes are TRBV19 and TRBJ1-1; D uncertain. There are 13 residues in the CDR3. Trimming cost V 9 bases and J 3 bases, with 14 bases left between them. Germline CDR1 and CDR2: LNHDA and SQIVND (reference sequence). The CDR3 DNA sequence: TGTGCCAGCAATGAAGGGCCTTACACTGAAGCTTTCTTT. Amino acid sequence: CASNEGPYTEAFF.

J is TRBJ2-3 and V is TRBV6-6; 9 nucleotides agree with TRBD1. Germline CDR1 and CDR2: MNHNY and SVGAGI (reference sequence). V lost 0 bases to trimming and J lost 7 bases; unmatched junction nucleotides: 2. The CDR3 is 14 residues long. The CDR3 bases are TGTGCCAGCAGTTACTCACAGGGGGCGAATACGCAGTATTTT. Protein product: CASSYSQGANTQYF.